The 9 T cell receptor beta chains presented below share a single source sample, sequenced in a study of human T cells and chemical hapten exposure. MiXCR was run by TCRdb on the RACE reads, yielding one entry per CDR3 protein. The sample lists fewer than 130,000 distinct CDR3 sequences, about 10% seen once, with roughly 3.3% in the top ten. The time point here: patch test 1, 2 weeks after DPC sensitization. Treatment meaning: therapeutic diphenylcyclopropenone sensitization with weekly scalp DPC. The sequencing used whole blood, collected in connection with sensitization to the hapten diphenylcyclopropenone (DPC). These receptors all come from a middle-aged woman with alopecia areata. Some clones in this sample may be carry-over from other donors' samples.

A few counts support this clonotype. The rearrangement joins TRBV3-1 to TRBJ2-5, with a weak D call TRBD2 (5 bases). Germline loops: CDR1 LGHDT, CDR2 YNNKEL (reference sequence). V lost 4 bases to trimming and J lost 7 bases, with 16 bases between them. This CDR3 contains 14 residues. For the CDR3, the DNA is TGTGCCAGCAGCCTCGGCAGCACACGGGGGACCCAGTACTTC. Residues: CASSLGSTRGTQYF.

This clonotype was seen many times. CDR3 region: CASSLNTYEQYF. Written as DNA, the CDR3 is TGCGCCAGCAGCCTAAATACCTACGAGCAGTACTTC. The gene calls are TRBV5-1 and TRBJ2-7; D remains ambiguous. V was pared by 4 bases and J by 2 bases, with 7 bases between. The V gene's germline CDR1 is SGHRS and CDR2 YFSETQ. The length of the CDR3 is 12 residues.

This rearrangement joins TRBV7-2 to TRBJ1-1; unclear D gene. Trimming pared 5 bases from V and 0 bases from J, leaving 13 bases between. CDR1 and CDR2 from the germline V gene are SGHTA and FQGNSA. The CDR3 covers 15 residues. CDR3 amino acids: CASSLRGPMNTEAFF. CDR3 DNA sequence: TGTGCCAGCAGCCTCCGAGGACCGATGAACACTGAAGCTTTCTTT.

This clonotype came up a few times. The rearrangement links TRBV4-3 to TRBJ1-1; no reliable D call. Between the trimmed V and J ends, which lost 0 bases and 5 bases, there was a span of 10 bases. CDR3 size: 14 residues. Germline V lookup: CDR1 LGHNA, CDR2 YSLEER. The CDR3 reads CASSQERAGTEAFF. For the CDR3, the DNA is TGCGCCAGCAGCCAAGAGCGGGCCGGAACTGAAGCTTTCTTT.

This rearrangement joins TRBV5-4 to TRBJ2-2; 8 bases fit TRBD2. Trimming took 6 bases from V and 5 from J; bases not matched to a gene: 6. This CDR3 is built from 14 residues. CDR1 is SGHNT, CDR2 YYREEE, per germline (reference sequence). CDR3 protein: CASTPGTSTGELFF. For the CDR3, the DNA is TGTGCCAGCACCCCAGGGACTAGTACCGGGGAGCTGTTTTTT. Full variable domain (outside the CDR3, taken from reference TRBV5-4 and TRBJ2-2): ETGVTQSPTHLIKTRGQQVTLRCSSQSGHNTVSWYQQALGQGPQFIFQYYREEENGRGNFPPRFSGLQFPNYSSELNVNALELDDSALYLCASTPGTSTGELFFGEGSRLTVL.

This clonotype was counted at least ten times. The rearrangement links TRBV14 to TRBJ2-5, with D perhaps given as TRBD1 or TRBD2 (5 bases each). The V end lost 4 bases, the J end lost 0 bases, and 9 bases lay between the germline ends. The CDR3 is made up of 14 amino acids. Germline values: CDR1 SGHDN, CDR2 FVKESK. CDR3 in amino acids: CASSPTGHQETQYF. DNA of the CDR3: TGTGCCAGCAGCCCTACGGGGCACCAAGAGACCCAGTACTTC.

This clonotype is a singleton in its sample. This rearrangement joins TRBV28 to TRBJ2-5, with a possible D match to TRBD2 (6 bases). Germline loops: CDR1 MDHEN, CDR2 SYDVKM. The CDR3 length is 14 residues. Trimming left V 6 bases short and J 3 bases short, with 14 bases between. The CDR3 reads CASRPGTFEETQYF. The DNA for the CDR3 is TGTGCCAGCAGGCCCGGGACTTTCGAAGAGACCCAGTACTTC. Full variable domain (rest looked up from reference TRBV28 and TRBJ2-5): DVKVTQSSRYLVKRTGEKVFLECVQDMDHENMFWYRQDPGLGLRLIYFSYDVKMKEKGDIPEGYSVSREKKERFSLILESASTNQTSMYLCASRPGTFEETQYFGPGTRLLVL.

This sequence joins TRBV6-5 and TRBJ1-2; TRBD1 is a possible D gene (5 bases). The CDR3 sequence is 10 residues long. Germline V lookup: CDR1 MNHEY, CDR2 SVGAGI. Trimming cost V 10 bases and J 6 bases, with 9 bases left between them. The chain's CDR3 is CATLGDGYTF. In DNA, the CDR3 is TGTGCCACTTTAGGGGATGGCTACACCTTC.

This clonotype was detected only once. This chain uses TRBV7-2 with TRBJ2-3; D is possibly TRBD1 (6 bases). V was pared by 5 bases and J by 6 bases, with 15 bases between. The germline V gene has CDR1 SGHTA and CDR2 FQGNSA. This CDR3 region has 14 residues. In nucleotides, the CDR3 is TGTGCCAGCAGCCCCGGACAGATCAGGGATACGCAGTATTTT. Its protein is CASSPGQIRDTQYF.